What follows are 8 T cell receptor beta chains derived from one specimen sequenced in a study of T cell changes during pregnancy in multiple sclerosis. Produced via immunoSEQ multiplex PCR; TCRdb's table is partial and in-frame only. The sample holds about 74,000 clones, approximately 90% seen once. The source material was peripheral blood, sampled in the third trimester of pregnancy. All receptors come from a female donor with multiple sclerosis, enrolled in a pregnancy study.

This CDR3 reads CAWSLGDYSNQPQHF. DNA for the CDR3: TGTGCCTGGAGCCTAGGGGATTATAGCAATCAGCCCCAGCATTTT. The genes are TRBV30 and TRBJ1-5; TRBD1 might be the D (5 bases). The V end was cut by 3 bases, the J end by 0 bases, with 12 bases between. The CDR3 runs to 15 residues. Looked up from germline, CDR1 is GTSNPN and CDR2 is SVGIG (reference sequence).

V and J are TRBV7-2 and TRBJ2-1; the match to TRBD2 covers 7 bases. J gave up 6 bases and V 5 bases, and 13 bases lay outside the gene matches. Germline CDR1 and CDR2: SGHTA and FQGNSA. This CDR3 spans 16 amino acids. The CDR3 coding sequence is TGTGCCAGCAGCCTACGACAGCGGGGACTTGGCAATGAGCAGTTCTTC. It translates to CASSLRQRGLGNEQFF.

DNA of the CDR3: TGCGCCAGCAGCCGTGGGACTAGCGGGGGGGCGAGGGATACGCAGTATTTT. It specifies CASSRGTSGGARDTQYF. V usage is TRBV4-1 and J usage is TRBJ2-3, with 16 positions matching TRBD2. V lost 4 bases, J lost 6 bases, and 7 bases stayed unmatched. Germline CDR1 and CDR2: MGHRA and YSYEKL. The CDR3 extends over 17 amino acids.

The chain combines TRBV7-2 with TRBJ2-3; D unclear. The germline V gene encodes CDR1 SGHTA and CDR2 FQGNSA. The CDR3 totals 11 residues. V was pared by 5 bases and J by 8 bases, with 8 bases between. The CDR3 DNA follows: TGTGCCAGCAGCCCTGGGCTTACGCAGTATTTT. As protein: CASSPGLTQYF. The full variable domain, with the rest looked up from reference TRBV7-2 and TRBJ2-3, is GAGVSQSPSNKVTEKGKDVELRCDPISGHTALYWYRQSLGQGLEFLIYFQGNSAPDKSGLPSDRFSAERTGGSVSTLTIQRTQQEDSAVYLCASSPGLTQYFGPGTRLTVL.

The rearrangement joins TRBV9 to TRBJ1-1, with 9 bases fitting TRBD1. V dropped 0 bases and J dropped 6; count of bases not matched to a gene: 9. Per germline, CDR1 SGDLS and CDR2 YYNGEE. CDR3 length equals 16 residues. The CDR3: CASSVEADRGKAEAFF. CDR3 bases: TGTGCCAGCAGCGTAGAGGCCGACAGGGGGAAGGCTGAAGCTTTCTTT.

The V and J genes are TRBV9 and TRBJ2-1; 8 nucleotides align to TRBD1. The CDR3 totals 14 residues. CDR1 is SGDLS, CDR2 YYNGEE, per germline. Losses at the gene ends were 3 bases for V and 9 bases for J; bases not matched to a gene: 8. The CDR3 loop is CASSAPGQEFEQFF. CDR3 coding DNA: TGTGCCAGCAGCGCACCGGGACAGGAATTTGAGCAGTTCTTC. The full variable domain, in which reference TRBV9 and TRBJ2-1 provide the parts outside the CDR3, is DSGVTQTPKHLITATGQRVTLRCSPRSGDLSVYWYQQSLDQGLQFLIQYYNGEERAKGNILERFSAQQFPDLHSELNLSSLELGDSALYFCASSAPGQEFEQFFGPGTRLTVL.

The chain uses TRBV6-1 and TRBJ2-1; 7 nucleotides line up with TRBD1. The CDR3 is made up of 17 amino acids. Looked up from germline, CDR1 is MNHNS and CDR2 is SASEGT. V lost 1 base to trimming and J lost 8 bases; unmatched junction nucleotides: 14. CDR3 residues: CASSEEYRQGVIDEQFF. In DNA form, the CDR3 reads TGTGCCAGCAGTGAAGAGTACCGGCAGGGGGTCATTGATGAGCAGTTCTTC.

The V call is TRBV6-5, the J call TRBJ1-2; possibly TRBD1 for D (5 bases). Germline V lookup: CDR1 MNHEY, CDR2 SVGAGI. Trimming took 0 bases from V and 7 from J, leaving 15 bases between them. The CDR3 extends over 15 amino acids. CDR3 nucleotides: TGTGCCAGCAGTTACTCCGGGACTCGGGCAGGTGGCTACACCTTC. Its protein product is CASSYSGTRAGGYTF.